This T cell receptor beta chain was recorded in a study of cytomegalovirus exposure and HLA in healthy donors. Across the study: Membership in the Caucasian-associated ancestry cluster was found for around four fifths of 350 to 450 genotyped donors. Regarding the study as a whole: HLA allele associations emerged for about 16,000 TCR beta sequences in a later analysis, at 0.05 false discovery rate. Among the sequence variants, a highly shared cluster was likely an artifact of sequencing. Among TCR beta chains, those listed as cytomegalovirus-associated numbered 164.

Between the trimmed V and J ends, which lost 5 bases and 0 bases, there was a span of 13 bases. Germline CDR1 SGHTA, CDR2 FQGNSA. The CDR3 extends over 15 amino acids. Vbeta (60) and Jbeta (13) primers were used in the PCR. Method: immunoSEQ multiplex PCR; TCRdb's copy keeps in-frame clones and lacks some. Here the sample spans over 95,000 clones, approximately 77% being singletons. Notes on this clone: The antigen is undetermined.

The chain carries TRBV7-2 and TRBJ1-1; weak D call: TRBD1 (5 bases). The source is a female donor in good health and CMV-seronegative. The sequencing sample was made of PBMCs. The CDR3 region is CASSPEHRMNTEAFF. The CDR3 coding sequence is TGTGCCAGCAGCCCAGAACACAGGATGAACACTGAAGCTTTCTTT.